This T cell receptor beta chain stems from a study of radiotherapy plus CTLA-4 blockade in lung cancer. The V end was cut by 3 bases, the J end by 4 bases, with 10 bases between. Looked up from germline, CDR1 is MDHEN and CDR2 is SYDVKM. The CDR3 sequence is 14 residues long. Sequencing used immunoSEQ multiplex PCR; TCRdb keeps in-frame clones, though not all of them. The table records around 130,000 clones, over 80% of them present only once. Those patients who had chemo-refractory metastatic non-small-cell lung cancer were given focal radiation along with CTLA-4 blockade through ipilimumab. Sequenced here: peripheral blood, sampled from a patient treated with radiotherapy plus ipilimumab. The TCR was taken from a human donor with non-small cell lung cancer that progressed on radiotherapy plus ipilimumab. V gene TRBV28 combines with J gene TRBJ1-3, with D perhaps matching TRBD1 (6 bases). CDR3 DNA sequence: TGTGCCAGCAGTTTTGGGGGGCTCGGAAACACCATATATTTT. As protein: CASSFGGLGNTIYF.